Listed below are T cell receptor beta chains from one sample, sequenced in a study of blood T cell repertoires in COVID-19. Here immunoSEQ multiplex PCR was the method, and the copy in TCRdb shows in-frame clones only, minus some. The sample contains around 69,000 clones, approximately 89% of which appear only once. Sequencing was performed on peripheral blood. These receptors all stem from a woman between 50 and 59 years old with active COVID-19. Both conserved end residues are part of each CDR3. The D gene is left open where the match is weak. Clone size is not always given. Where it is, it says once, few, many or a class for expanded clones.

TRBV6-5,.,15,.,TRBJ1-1,TGTGCCAGCAGTACGCGAGGAGGGGTGGTTACTGAAGCTTTCTTT,CASSTRGGVVTEAFF
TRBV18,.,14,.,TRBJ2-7,TGTGCCAGCTCACTTACGGGTCTAGCCTACGAGCAGTACTTC,CASSLTGLAYEQYF
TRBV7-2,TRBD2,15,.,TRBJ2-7,TGTGCCAGCAGTGAAAGCGGGAGGCAAGGCTACGAGCAGTACTTC,CASSESGRQGYEQYF
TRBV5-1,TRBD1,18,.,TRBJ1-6,TGCGCCAGCAGCTTGGGGGCCGGACAGGGGCGGGATAATTCACCCCTCCACTTT,CASSLGAGQGRDNSPLHF
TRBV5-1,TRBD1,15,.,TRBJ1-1,TGCGCCAGCAGCTTGGGACAGGGGGCGGTCACTGAAGCTTTCTTT,CASSLGQGAVTEAFF
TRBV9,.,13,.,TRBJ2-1,TGTGCCAGCAGCGGTGAGCGGTACAATGAGCAGTTCTTC,CASSGERYNEQFF
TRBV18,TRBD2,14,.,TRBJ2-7,TGTGCCAGCTCACCACTAGCGGGAGACTACGAGCAGTACTTC,CASSPLAGDYEQYF
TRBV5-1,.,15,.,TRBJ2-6,TGCGCCAGCACATGGGGGGACCCTGGGGCCAACGTCCTGACTTTC,CASTWGDPGANVLTF
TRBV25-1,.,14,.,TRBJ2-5,TGTGCCAGCAGTGATTGGGAGATCCAAGAGACCCAGTACTTC,CASSDWEIQETQYF
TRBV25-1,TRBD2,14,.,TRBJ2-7,TGTGCCAGCAGTGTCGGGACTAGGGGCTACGAGCAGTACTTC,CASSVGTRGYEQYF
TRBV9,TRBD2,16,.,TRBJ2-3,TGTGCCAGCAGCGTGGCAGCGGGAGCTGGGACAGATACGCAGTATTTT,CASSVAAGAGTDTQYF
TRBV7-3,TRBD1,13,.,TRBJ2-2,TGTGCCAGCAGCAGGACAGGGGAAGGGGAGCTGTTTTTT,CASSRTGEGELFF
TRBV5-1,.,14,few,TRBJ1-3,TGCGCCAGCAGCTTGGGTCCAGGGGAAAACACCATATATTTT,CASSLGPGENTIYF
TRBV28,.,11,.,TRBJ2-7,TGTGCCAGCAGTTCTGTCACGGGGCAGTACTTC,CASSSVTGQYF
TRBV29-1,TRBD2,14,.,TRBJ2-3,TGCAGCGTTTTTAGCGGGAGGGCCACAGATACGCAGTATTTT,CSVFSGRATDTQYF